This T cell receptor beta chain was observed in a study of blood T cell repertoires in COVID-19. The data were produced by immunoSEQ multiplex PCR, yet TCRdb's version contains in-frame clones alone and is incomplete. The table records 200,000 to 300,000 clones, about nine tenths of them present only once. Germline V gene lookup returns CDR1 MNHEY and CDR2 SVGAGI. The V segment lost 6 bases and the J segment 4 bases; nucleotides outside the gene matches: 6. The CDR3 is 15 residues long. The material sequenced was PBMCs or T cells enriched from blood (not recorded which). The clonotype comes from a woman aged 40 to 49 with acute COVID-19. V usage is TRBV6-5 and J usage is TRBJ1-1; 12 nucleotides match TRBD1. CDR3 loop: CASSLGTGGGTEAFF. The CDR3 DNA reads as TGTGCCAGCAGCCTTGGGACAGGGGGCGGCACTGAAGCTTTCTTT.